A selection of T cell receptor beta chains follows, all from one sample in a study of blood T cell repertoires in COVID-19. Assay used: immunoSEQ multiplex PCR; TCRdb lists only in-frame clones, some missing. This sample carries hundreds of thousands of clones, approximately 86% of them seen once, and the ten largest clones take 2% to 2.5%. Material: peripheral blood. These TCRs come from a young woman who had recovered from COVID-19. Each CDR3 is given with its conserved first and last residue. Each record gives: clone size, V gene, J gene, D gene, CDR3 length, CDR3 DNA, CDR3 protein. The D gene is left open where the match is weak. Size is omitted from some rows. Given values are once, few, many or a class for expanded clones.

abundance: few
v_gene: TRBV5-6
j_gene: TRBJ1-5
d_gene: TRBD1
len: 14
CDR3nt: TGTGCCAGCAGCGCGACAGGGCTTAATCAGCCCCAGCATTTT
CDR3aa: CASSATGLNQPQHF

abundance: .
v_gene: TRBV12-3/TRBV12-4
j_gene: TRBJ1-1
d_gene: .
len: 13
CDR3nt: TGTGCCAGCAGATTCACAGCTAACACTGAAGCTTTCTTT
CDR3aa: CASRFTANTEAFF

abundance: .
v_gene: TRBV7-3
j_gene: TRBJ2-3
d_gene: .
len: 15
CDR3nt: TGTGCCAGCAGCTTATTCGGACTTTTCACAGATACGCAGTATTTT
CDR3aa: CASSLFGLFTDTQYF

abundance: .
v_gene: TRBV6-5
j_gene: TRBJ2-2
d_gene: .
len: 15
CDR3nt: TGTGCCAGCAGTTACTTGACAGAGAACACCGGGGAGCTGTTTTTT
CDR3aa: CASSYLTENTGELFF

abundance: .
v_gene: TRBV2
j_gene: TRBJ2-3
d_gene: TRBD2
len: 13
CDR3nt: TGTGCCAGACGGACTAGCGGCGAGGATACGCAGTATTTT
CDR3aa: CARRTSGEDTQYF

abundance: .
v_gene: TRBV29-1
j_gene: TRBJ1-2
d_gene: TRBD1
len: 19
CDR3nt: TGCAGCGTTGAAGCGGCGTCGGGACAGGGCATCCGAATCAACTATGGCTACACCTTC
CDR3aa: CSVEAASGQGIRINYGYTF

abundance: .
v_gene: TRBV7-9
j_gene: TRBJ2-1
d_gene: TRBD2
len: 14
CDR3nt: TGTGCCAGCAGCTCGGGACTAGCTGTCGATGAGCAGTTCTTC
CDR3aa: CASSSGLAVDEQFF

abundance: .
v_gene: TRBV5-1
j_gene: TRBJ2-7
d_gene: TRBD1
len: 14
CDR3nt: TGCGCCAGCAGCTGGTCAGGGGGTGGGTACGAGCAGTACTTC
CDR3aa: CASSWSGGGYEQYF

abundance: .
v_gene: TRBV10-3
j_gene: TRBJ1-2
d_gene: .
len: 13
CDR3nt: TGTGCCATCAATGCACAACGAAACTATGGCTACACCTTC
CDR3aa: CAINAQRNYGYTF

abundance: .
v_gene: TRBV19
j_gene: TRBJ2-1
d_gene: TRBD2
len: 15
CDR3nt: TGTGCCAGTAGTATAGGAGCGGGGGTCTACAATGAGCAGTTCTTC
CDR3aa: CASSIGAGVYNEQFF

abundance: .
v_gene: TRBV21-1
j_gene: TRBJ2-7
d_gene: .
len: 16
CDR3nt: TGTGCCAGCAGCAAAGGTGGACTCCCGAGCTCCTACGAGCAGTACTTC
CDR3aa: CASSKGGLPSSYEQYF

abundance: .
v_gene: TRBV11-3
j_gene: TRBJ2-3
d_gene: .
len: 13
CDR3nt: TGTGCCAGCAGCTTAGGCGGGATAGATACGCAGTATTTT
CDR3aa: CASSLGGIDTQYF

abundance: once
v_gene: TRBV7-2
j_gene: TRBJ2-7
d_gene: TRBD1
len: 16
CDR3nt: TGTGCCAGCAGCTTAGGTTCGGGACAGAGCTCCTACGAGCAGTACTTC
CDR3aa: CASSLGSGQSSYEQYF

abundance: .
v_gene: TRBV24-1
j_gene: TRBJ2-1
d_gene: .
len: 15
CDR3nt: TGTGCCACCAGTGGAGGAGCCGGTCCCTACAATGAGCAGTTCTTC
CDR3aa: CATSGGAGPYNEQFF

abundance: .
v_gene: TRBV14
j_gene: TRBJ2-3
d_gene: .
len: 14
CDR3nt: TGTGCCAGCAGCCAAGGGGGGGTCGTAGATACGCAGTATTTT
CDR3aa: CASSQGGVVDTQYF

abundance: .
v_gene: TRBV6-5
j_gene: TRBJ2-3
d_gene: .
len: 15
CDR3nt: TGTGCCAGCAGTTACTCTACGGTTAGCACAGATACGCAGTATTTT
CDR3aa: CASSYSTVSTDTQYF

abundance: .
v_gene: TRBV4-1
j_gene: TRBJ1-5
d_gene: .
len: 15
CDR3nt: TGCGCCAGCAGCCAATACAGGGATGAGGATCAGCCCCAGCATTTT
CDR3aa: CASSQYRDEDQPQHF

abundance: once
v_gene: TRBV28
j_gene: TRBJ2-3
d_gene: TRBD1
len: 16
CDR3nt: TGTGCCAGCAGTTTAACTCCGGGACAGGGGAGGGATACGCAGTATTTT
CDR3aa: CASSLTPGQGRDTQYF

abundance: .
v_gene: TRBV2
j_gene: TRBJ2-2
d_gene: TRBD1
len: 15
CDR3nt: TGTGCCAGCAGTGGGGACAGGGGGGACACCGGGGAGCTGTTTTTT
CDR3aa: CASSGDRGDTGELFF

abundance: .
v_gene: TRBV4-1
j_gene: TRBJ2-1
d_gene: .
len: 16
CDR3nt: TGCGCCAGCAGCCAAGAGACTGCGGGCTCCTACAATGAGCAGTTCTTC
CDR3aa: CASSQETAGSYNEQFF

abundance: .
v_gene: TRBV19
j_gene: TRBJ2-7
d_gene: .
len: 11
CDR3nt: TGTGCCAGTAGTAGGGGGGACGAGCAGTACTTC
CDR3aa: CASSRGDEQYF

abundance: .
v_gene: TRBV19
j_gene: TRBJ2-3
d_gene: TRBD2
len: 15
CDR3nt: TGTGCCAGTAGTGGGACTAGCCTGGGGACAGATACGCAGTATTTT
CDR3aa: CASSGTSLGTDTQYF

abundance: .
v_gene: TRBV6-5
j_gene: TRBJ2-1
d_gene: .
len: 15
CDR3nt: TGTGCCAGCAGTTACTTCGAGGGGGCGGGGTCTGAGCAGTTCTTC
CDR3aa: CASSYFEGAGSEQFF

abundance: .
v_gene: TRBV4-3
j_gene: TRBJ2-3
d_gene: .
len: 13
CDR3nt: TGCGCCAGCAGCCAACCCGGGTTCCATACGCAGTATTTT
CDR3aa: CASSQPGFHTQYF

abundance: .
v_gene: TRBV10-3
j_gene: TRBJ1-2
d_gene: TRBD1
len: 14
CDR3nt: TGTGCCATCAAGTCGACAGGGGGCTTTTATGGCTACACCTTC
CDR3aa: CAIKSTGGFYGYTF

abundance: .
v_gene: TRBV4-3
j_gene: TRBJ1-2
d_gene: .
len: 14
CDR3nt: TGCGCCAGCAGCCTCGCGGGAGGGGACTATGGCTACACCTTC
CDR3aa: CASSLAGGDYGYTF

abundance: .
v_gene: TRBV12-1
j_gene: TRBJ2-3
d_gene: .
len: 14
CDR3nt: TGTGCCAGCTTCCCCAGCGGGGTCTTGGATACGCAGTATTTT
CDR3aa: CASFPSGVLDTQYF

abundance: .
v_gene: TRBV6-2/TRBV6-3
j_gene: TRBJ2-5
d_gene: TRBD1
len: 15
CDR3nt: TGTGCCAGCAGTTACCCGACAGGGCGACAAGAGACCCAGTACTTC
CDR3aa: CASSYPTGRQETQYF

abundance: .
v_gene: TRBV28
j_gene: TRBJ2-7
d_gene: .
len: 15
CDR3nt: TGTGCCAGCGTTGGGGGGGGCTTCGTTCGGAACGAGCAGTACTTC
CDR3aa: CASVGGGFVRNEQYF

abundance: .
v_gene: TRBV2
j_gene: TRBJ2-7
d_gene: .
len: 13
CDR3nt: TGTGCCAGCACCCCCGCAGGAGGTGACGAGCAGTACTTC
CDR3aa: CASTPAGGDEQYF

abundance: .
v_gene: TRBV18
j_gene: TRBJ2-3
d_gene: .
len: 14
CDR3nt: TGTGCCAGCGCCCAGTCCGGGGGAACAGATACGCAGTATTTT
CDR3aa: CASAQSGGTDTQYF

abundance: .
v_gene: TRBV7-9
j_gene: TRBJ1-1
d_gene: .
len: 14
CDR3nt: TGTGCCAGCAGCTTAGCACAGATGAACACTGAAGCTTTCTTT
CDR3aa: CASSLAQMNTEAFF